Reported below is one T cell receptor beta chain. The record originates from a study of shared clonotypes between healthy human individuals. CDR3 length: 14 residues. Germline values: CDR1 MNHNS, CDR2 SASEGT. Trimming took 6 bases from V and 8 from J; bases not matched to a gene: 10. Sequencing was at deep level. Libraries were prepared by immunoSEQ multiplex PCR; TCRdb keeps only in-frame clonotypes and omits some of them. The repertoire holds 2 million to 2.5 million clones, with more than 85% as singletons. Adult Caucasians living in Nashville, Tennessee made up all of the donors. This TCR derives from a man between 18 and 29 years old in good health. Some clones in this sample may be carry-over from other donors' samples. The chain has TRBV6-1 and TRBJ2-1; 7 bases match TRBD1. The sequenced sample was naive CD4+ T cells from PBMCs. Described subset: CD45RA+ positively selected. The CDR3 coding sequence is TGTGCCAGCAGCCCGAGACAGGGTTCCGATGAGCAGTTCTTC. It codes for CASSPRQGSDEQFF.